Below, 27 T cell receptor beta chains from the same sample are listed, as sequenced in a study of CD8 T cells in ankylosing spondylitis. Each CDR3 protein gets one entry after TCRdb re-called the 5' RACE reads with MiXCR. The sample lists 500,000 to 650,000 distinct CDR3 sequences; approximately 5.3% were seen once. No antigen is known for these receptors. Study-level findings and limits: It appeared that ankylosing spondylitis blood was characterized by a TCR beta motif of several highly homologous variants.

The sample was blood, either unsorted or a sorted T cell fraction (not recorded which). These receptors were obtained from a male donor with ankylosing spondylitis.

This clonotype has a count of ten or more. The rearrangement joins TRBV4-2 to TRBJ1-2, with 7 bases lining up with TRBD1. CDR1 LGHNA and CDR2 YNFKEQ come from the germline V gene. Unmatched junction bases numbered 16, after V lost 8 bases and J lost 7 bases. This CDR3 region has 15 residues. CDR3 in amino acids: CASGGQALSEGGYTF. CDR3 DNA: TGTGCCAGCGGCGGACAGGCCCTGTCGGAGGGTGGCTACACCTTC.

This clonotype was picked up many times. The chain uses TRBV12-3 or TRBV12-4 and TRBJ2-3, with D possibly being TRBD2 (7 bases). The CDR3 contains 14 residues. The ends were cut back, 6 bases at V and 4 bases at J, with 14 bases in the middle. The CDR3 here is CASRGGPAADTQYF. CDR3 DNA sequence: TGTGCCAGCAGGGGGGGGCCCGCCGCAGATACGCAGTATTTT.

This clonotype occurred many times. J is TRBJ2-3 and V is TRBV11-2; 8 positions agree with TRBD2. The CDR3 has 11 amino acids. Germline loops: CDR1 SGHAT, CDR2 FQNNGV. V gave up 7 bases and J gave up 11 bases; unmatched junction bases: 5. The DNA of the CDR3 is TGTGCCAGCATCGGCGGGGGGATGCAGTATTTT. It yields the protein CASIGGGMQYF. The full variable domain, rest sourced from reference TRBV11-2 and TRBJ2-3, is EAGVAQSPRYKIIEKRQSVAFWCNPISGHATLYWYQQILGQGPKLLIQFQNNGVVDDSQLPKDRFSAERLKGVDSTLKIQPAKLEDSAVYLCASIGGGMQYFGPGTRLTVL.

This clonotype was recorded many times. The chain recombines TRBV5-1 with TRBJ2-1; D remains unclear. V was cut by 4 bases and J by 0 bases, with 11 bases left in between. The CDR3 has 15 residues. Germline CDR1 is SGHRS and CDR2 is YFSETQ. CDR3 bases: TGCGCCAGCAGCACCGGTGTGTTCTCCTACAATGAGCAGTTCTTC. Residues: CASSTGVFSYNEQFF.

In its sample, this clonotype was seen a few times. This chain links TRBV28 with TRBJ2-1, with a tentative D call TRBD1 (5 bases). The CDR3 runs 14 residues. The V end lost 1 base, the J end lost 8 bases, and 12 bases lay between the germline ends. In germline, CDR1 is MDHEN, CDR2 SYDVKM. CDR3 loop: CASSLSQGIDEQFF. The CDR3 nucleotides are TGTGCCAGCAGTTTATCCCAGGGTATCGATGAGCAGTTCTTC.

This clonotype has at least ten counts. V usage is TRBV9 and J usage is TRBJ2-1; TRBD2 might be the D (7 bases). This CDR3 region has 16 residues. The germline gives CDR1 SGDLS, CDR2 YYNGEE. V gave up 3 bases and J gave up 4 bases, with 17 bases separating them. CDR3 DNA sequence: TGTGCCAGCAGCGGAAAGGGGGACTATTATTACAATGAGCAGTTCTTC. It specifies CASSGKGDYYYNEQFF.

This clonotype was picked up many times. The chain links TRBV7-9 to TRBJ1-1, with D possibly being TRBD1 (6 bases). This CDR3 is built from 16 residues. Trimming removed 1 base from V and 6 bases from J, with 18 bases in between. Looked up from germline, CDR1 is SEHNR and CDR2 is FQNEAQ (reference sequence). The CDR3, as DNA: TGTGCCAGCAGCTTAGTCCAGTGGGGGCGTTTTGCTGAAGCTTTCTTT. This codes for CASSLVQWGRFAEAFF.

This clonotype has a handful of counts. The gene calls are TRBV4-1 and TRBJ2-1; D may be TRBD1 (5 bases). V was cut by 2 bases and J by 6 bases, with 14 bases left in between. Germline V gene lookup returns CDR1 MGHRA and CDR2 YSYEKL. This CDR3 region has 15 residues. The DNA of the CDR3 is TGCGCCAGCAGCCAAAAAGGGGCTCCCCCCAATGAGCAGTTCTTC. Translating it yields CASSQKGAPPNEQFF.

This clonotype was observed at least ten times. The chain joins TRBV5-1 to TRBJ2-1, with TRBD2 identical over 7 bases. CDR1 SGHRS and CDR2 YFSETQ come from the germline V gene. V lost 2 bases to trimming and J lost 5 bases; unmatched junction nucleotides: 4. There are 14 residues in the CDR3. CDR3 amino acids: CASSLAGNDNEQFF. The CDR3 region has the DNA TGCGCCAGCAGCTTAGCGGGGAACGACAATGAGCAGTTCTTC.

This clonotype was seen many times. The chain joins TRBV27 to TRBJ2-2; D might be TRBD1 (5 bases). V shed 3 bases and J shed 4 bases, with 12 bases lying between them. The CDR3 runs to 15 residues. The germline CDR1 and CDR2 sequences are MNHEY and SMNVEV (reference sequence). The CDR3 nucleotides read TGTGCCAGCAGTTTCCAAAGAAGGGGCACCGGGGAGCTGTTTTTT. Amino acid sequence: CASSFQRRGTGELFF.

This clonotype was seen a handful of times. This chain links TRBV19 with TRBJ1-2, with no clear D. This CDR3 spans 15 amino acids. CDR1 is LNHDA and CDR2 is SQIVND in the germline V gene (reference sequence). Trimming left V 4 bases short and J 3 bases short, with 15 bases between. As DNA, the CDR3 is TGTGCCAGTAGTAGGTCGGCCAGGACGGACTATGGCTACACCTTC. Translated: CASSRSARTDYGYTF.

In DNA form, the CDR3 reads TGTGCCAGCAGCTTCAGTCCGGGCGTGAACACTGAAGCTTTCTTT. The encoded protein is CASSFSPGVNTEAFF. V and J are TRBV11-2 and TRBJ1-1; D gene unclear. CDR1 is SGHAT and CDR2 is FQNNGV in the germline V gene. There are 15 residues in the CDR3. Trimming took off 3 bases at V and 0 bases at J, with 11 bases between the two ends.

In its sample, this clonotype was seen many times. J is TRBJ2-5 and V is TRBV28; tentative D call: TRBD2 (5 bases). Germline V CDR1 and CDR2: MDHEN, SYDVKM. The CDR3 extends over 15 amino acids. V lost 5 bases to trimming and J lost 7 bases, with 20 bases between them. The CDR3 DNA reads as TGTGCCAGCAGTCCCACCGGACGGGGTCGGGGGACCCAGTACTTC. Protein product: CASSPTGRGRGTQYF. Filled out from reference TRBV28 and TRBJ2-5, the complete variable domain reads DVKVTQSSRYLVKRTGEKVFLECVQDMDHENMFWYRQDPGLGLRLIYFSYDVKMKEKGDIPEGYSVSREKKERFSLILESASTNQTSMYLCASSPTGRGRGTQYFGPGTRLLVL.

This clonotype has ten or more counts. The CDR3 here is CASSLAGGLALPSSYNEQFF. The CDR3 DNA reads TGCGCCAGCAGCTTGGCCGGAGGACTAGCGCTCCCTAGCTCCTACAATGAGCAGTTCTTC. The gene calls are TRBV5-1 and TRBJ2-1; 9 bases are a match to TRBD2. The CDR3 has 20 residues. CDR1 is SGHRS, CDR2 YFSETQ, per germline. V gave up 0 bases and J gave up 0 bases; unmatched junction bases: 13.

The chain employs TRBV20-1 and TRBJ2-3; no firm D call. Trimming pared 0 bases from V and 0 bases from J, leaving 13 bases between. The CDR3 contains 16 residues. In germline, CDR1 is DFQATT, CDR2 SNEGSKA (reference sequence). As DNA, the CDR3 is TGCAGTGCTAGAGATCGCACCCGGCAAAGCACAGATACGCAGTATTTT. Amino acid sequence: CSARDRTRQSTDTQYF.

The J gene is TRBJ2-7, the V gene TRBV20-1; D perhaps matches TRBD2 (6 bases). Germline values: CDR1 DFQATT, CDR2 SNEGSKA (reference sequence). Trimming cost V 2 bases and J 5 bases, with 13 bases left between them. This CDR3 comprises 13 residues. The CDR3 spells CSARLARAHEQYF. CDR3 nucleotide sequence: TGCAGTGCTAGACTAGCGAGAGCCCACGAGCAGTACTTC.

This clonotype turned up a few times. The chain uses TRBV6-2 or TRBV6-3 and TRBJ2-1; no clear D. Between the trimmed V and J ends, which lost 1 base and 2 bases, there was a span of 9 bases. The CDR3 is 15 amino acids. Per germline, CDR1 MNHEY and CDR2 SVGEGT. CDR3 protein: CASSYWGSPYNEQFF. The CDR3 DNA sequence: TGTGCCAGCAGTTACTGGGGATCTCCCTACAATGAGCAGTTCTTC.

This clonotype was found many times. The chain recombines TRBV7-3 with TRBJ2-1, with no clear D. This CDR3 is built from 17 residues. V lost 0 bases and J lost 5, with 17 bases in between. The germline V gene has CDR1 SGHTA and CDR2 FQGTGA. The CDR3, as DNA: TGTGCCAGCAGCTTAACGACGGCCAAGCACGTCCACAATGAGCAGTTCTTC. Its translation: CASSLTTAKHVHNEQFF.

At least ten counts were recorded for this clonotype. The chain recombines TRBV28 with TRBJ1-2; TRBD1 matches at 10 bases. Unmatched junction bases numbered 7, after V lost 4 bases and J lost 5 bases. The CDR3 covers 15 residues. The germline V gene has CDR1 MDHEN and CDR2 SYDVKM. Here the CDR3 reads CASSYRDRGSYGYTF. The CDR3 nucleotides are TGTGCCAGCAGTTACCGGGACAGGGGTTCGTATGGCTACACCTTC.

The table lists this clonotype with many counts. The chain combines TRBV5-1 with TRBJ1-5, with D maybe TRBD1 (5 bases). With 0 bases removed from V and 7 bases from J, the gap between germline ends came to 17 bases. Germline lookup yields CDR1 SGHRS and CDR2 YFSETQ. The CDR3 length is 16 residues. In DNA, the CDR3 is TGCGCCAGCAGCTTGGGACAGTCCTCCGGTCAACAGCCCCAGCATTTT. It translates to CASSLGQSSGQQPQHF.

This chain links TRBV4-1 with TRBJ2-1; weak D call: TRBD2 (6 bases). Trimming pared 5 bases from V and 0 bases from J, leaving 17 bases between. The CDR3 runs to 17 residues. Germline V gene data show CDR1 as MGHRA and CDR2 as YSYEKL. For the CDR3, the DNA is TGCGCCAGCAGCGGACCCGTCCGGGGGAACTCCTACAATGAGCAGTTCTTC. Residues: CASSGPVRGNSYNEQFF.

This chain uses TRBV18 with TRBJ1-1; D is uncertain. Germline V gene data show CDR1 as KGHSH and CDR2 as LQKENI. The CDR3 is 14 amino acids. Deletions cut 3 bases from V and 1 base from J, with 9 bases between. DNA for the CDR3: TGTGCCAGCTCACCCGCTGCCAGGAACACTGAAGCTTTCTTT. Translating gives CASSPAARNTEAFF. The entire variable domain, with the rest obtained from reference TRBV18 and TRBJ1-1, is as follows: NAGVMQNPRHLVRRRGQEARLRCSPMKGHSHVYWYRQLPEEGLKFMVYLQKENIIDESGMPKERFSAEFPKEGPSILRIQQVVRGDSAAYFCASSPAARNTEAFFGQGTRLTVV.

This clonotype has at least ten counts. The chain employs TRBV20-1 and TRBJ2-4, with TRBD2 identical over 10 bases. V shed 5 bases, J shed 0 bases, and the junction held 10 bases outside the gene matches. CDR1 DFQATT and CDR2 SNEGSKA come from the germline V gene (reference sequence). CDR3 length: 17 amino acids. This CDR3 reads CSAGLAGANRAKNIQYF. CDR3 in DNA: TGCAGTGCTGGGCTAGCGGGAGCCAACAGAGCCAAAAACATTCAGTACTTC.

The CDR3 reads CAISAQTYGYTF. CDR3 DNA: TGTGCCATCAGTGCTCAGACCTATGGCTACACCTTC. The chain couples TRBV10-3 to TRBJ1-2; the D is unclear. V was pared by 4 bases and J by 4 bases, with 7 bases between. CDR3 size: 12 residues. The V gene's germline CDR1 is ENHRY and CDR2 SYGVKD.

This clonotype was counted many times. The chain combines TRBV20-1 with TRBJ2-3; D might be TRBD1 (6 bases). V was trimmed by 5 bases and J by 4 bases, leaving 13 bases between them. Germline V CDR1 and CDR2: DFQATT, SNEGSKA (reference sequence). The CDR3 has 13 residues. The CDR3 nucleotides read TGCAGTGCTGTATTGGGGGCAGCAGATACGCAGTATTTT. Translation: CSAVLGAADTQYF.

This clonotype was observed a few times. The CDR3 loop is CSPKPQGNVNYGYTF. In DNA, the CDR3 is TGCAGTCCTAAGCCCCAGGGGAACGTTAACTATGGCTACACCTTC. The chain is built from TRBV20-1 and TRBJ1-2, with D tentatively TRBD1 (6 bases). Germline values: CDR1 DFQATT, CDR2 SNEGSKA (reference sequence). CDR3 length equals 15 residues. Trimming took off 8 bases at V and 1 base at J, with 20 bases between the two ends.

This clonotype occurred many times. The genes are TRBV5-1 and TRBJ1-1, with 7 bases aligning to TRBD1. Germline V gives CDR1 SGHRS, CDR2 YFSETQ. V lost 0 bases to trimming and J lost 4 bases; unmatched junction nucleotides: 3. This CDR3 is 14 amino acids long. In DNA form, the CDR3 reads TGCGCCAGCAGCTTGGAGGGGGCTTTCACTGAAGCTTTCTTT. Translating gives CASSLEGAFTEAFF.